This TCR beta chain stems from a study of T-cell memory formation after mild COVID-19. A note on this clonotype: Its antigen remains unidentified.

Study findings and constraints: For second-wave clones that peaked at day 37, SARS-CoV-2 specificity went unverified. Shrinking CD4+ clones were chiefly CM and EM; CD8+ ones were chiefly EMRA. Some clones that responded were present in memory (sampled pre-infection), which suggests cross-reactive memory joined.

This CDR3 is 19 amino acids long. The V gene's germline CDR1 is MDHEN and CDR2 SYDVKM. Trimming cost V 1 base and J 0 bases, with 19 bases left between them. Via MiXCR, TCRdb re-called the 5' RACE reads, giving one row per CDR3 protein. The repertoire holds fewer than 700,000 distinct CDR3 sequences, approximately 19% seen once, with about 11% in the top ten. The TCR comes from an adult woman who had mild COVID-19 (a few samples of this study predate the infection). Cell type and time point are not known. V is TRBV28 and J is TRBJ2-4, with D unclear. The sequenced sample was PBMCs or a T cell subset sorted from them (not recorded which). CDR3 DNA sequence: TGTGCCAGCAGTTTATTCGACATCAGGCGGACCCTAGCCAAAAACATTCAGTACTTC. Amino acid sequence: CASSLFDIRRTLAKNIQYF.